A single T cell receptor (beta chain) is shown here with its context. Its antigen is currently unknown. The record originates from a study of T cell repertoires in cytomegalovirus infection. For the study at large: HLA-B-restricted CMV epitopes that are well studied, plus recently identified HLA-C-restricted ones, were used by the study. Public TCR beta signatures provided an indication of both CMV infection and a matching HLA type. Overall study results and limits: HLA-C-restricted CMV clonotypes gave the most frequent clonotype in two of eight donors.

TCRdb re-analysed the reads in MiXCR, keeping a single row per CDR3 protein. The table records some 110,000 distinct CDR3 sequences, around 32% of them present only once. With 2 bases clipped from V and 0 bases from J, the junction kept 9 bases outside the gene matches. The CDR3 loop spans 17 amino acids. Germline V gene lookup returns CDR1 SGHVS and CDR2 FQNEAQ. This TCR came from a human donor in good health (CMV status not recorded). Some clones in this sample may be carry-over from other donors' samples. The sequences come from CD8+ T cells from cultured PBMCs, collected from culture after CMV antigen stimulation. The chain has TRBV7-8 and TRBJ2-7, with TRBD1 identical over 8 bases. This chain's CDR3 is CASSLPRATGDSYEQYF. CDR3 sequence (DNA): TGTGCCAGCAGCTTACCTCGAGCGACAGGGGACTCCTACGAGCAGTACTTC. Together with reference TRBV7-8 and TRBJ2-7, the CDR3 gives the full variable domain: GAGVSQSPRYKVAKRGQDVALRCDPISGHVSLFWYQQALGQGPEFLTYFQNEAQLDKSGLPSDRFFAERPEGSVSTLKIQRTQQEDSAVYLCASSLPRATGDSYEQYFGPGTRLTVT.